This TCR beta chain stems from a study of T cell responses to AZD1222 COVID-19 vaccine. Study information: Second doses that came at about 4 or about 12 weeks were put together. Overall study findings and caveats: Just a handful of AZD1222 recipients were seropositive at baseline. Targeting of unmutated variant regions was reportedly seen in nearly half of spike-specific TCRs. It should be noted that donors were predominantly white British and more often female, and clonal diversity was possibly underestimated.

Concerning this clone: Its antigen is not identified.

The protocol was immunoSEQ multiplex PCR, while the TCRdb copy is restricted to in-frame clones and leaves out a portion. The sample shows about 98,000 clones, around 90% of them seen only once. Trimming removed 10 bases from V and 4 bases from J, with 13 bases in between. Germline CDR1 reads KGHDR; CDR2 reads SFDVKD. CDR3 length: 12 residues. This specimen was peripheral blood, taken on day 0 of AZD1222 vaccination. The V gene is TRBV24-1, the J gene TRBJ2-7; D assignment may be TRBD1 or TRBD2 (5 bases each). This receptor was identified in an adult in good health. The CDR3 DNA sequence: TGTGCCACGTTTGAGGGGCTTTACGAGCAGTACTTC. Protein: CATFEGLYEQYF.